The clone carrying this TCR beta chain was seen only a few times. No antigen is known for it. TCRdb analysed the reads with MiXCR anew, one entry per CDR3 protein. Among some 680,000 distinct CDR3 sequences, less than 40% were seen once, and the ten largest hold under 3%. This record belongs to a study of T cell repertoires in cytomegalovirus infection. The length of the CDR3 is 12 residues. V was pared by 8 bases and J by 11 bases, with 16 bases between. The germline V gene has CDR1 MNHEY and CDR2 SMNVEV (reference sequence). Overall study results and limits: Identification of carriers of CMV plus the relevant HLA was achieved through cumulative public TCR beta family frequency. HLA-C-restricted CMV-specific TCR beta clonotypes were dominant in the ex vivo response.

The V gene is TRBV27, the J gene TRBJ2-1, with D perhaps being TRBD1 or TRBD2 (6 bases each). The source of this sequence is a human donor in good health (CMV status not recorded). Some clones in this sample may be carry-over from other donors' samples. The sample comprised PBMCs. The CDR3 region has the DNA TGTGCCAGCTCCCCTTTAGGGGGGCAGCAGTTCTTC. Its translation is CASSPLGGQQFF.